A selection of T cell receptor beta chains follows, all from one sample in a study of identical twins. TCRdb reanalysed the 5' RACE reads using MiXCR and keeps one entry per CDR3 protein. The sample lists approximately 530,000 distinct CDR3 sequences, about a fifth occurring once. These data are also associated with another study on yellow fever vaccine responses in identical twins.

The specimen sequenced was CD4+ T cells sorted from blood. The receptors shown here come from a young woman in good health. Each CDR3 is given with its conserved first and last residue. D genes are given only for firm matches. Clone size is given for some rows only: seen once, a few or many times, or a class if the clone is expanded.

>14|TRBJ2-3|TRBD1|-|TRBV10-1
CASSLSTGEDTQYF
TGCGCCAGCAGTCTTTCGACAGGGGAAGATACGCAGTATTTT
>18|TRBJ1-2|-|few|TRBV3-1
CASSQDGGNRPPNYGYTF
TGTGCCAGCAGCCAAGATGGAGGTAACAGGCCACCTAACTATGGCTACACCTTC
>16|TRBJ1-5|-|many|TRBV6-1
CASRSSDTPINQPQHF
TGTGCCAGCAGGTCTTCGGACACCCCAATTAATCAGCCCCAGCATTTT
>13|TRBJ1-2|-|-|TRBV12-3/TRBV12-4
CASSFGEGYGYTF
TGTGCCAGCAGTTTCGGGGAGGGCTATGGCTACACCTTC
>15|TRBJ2-5|-|few|TRBV27
CASSLVLSGQETQYF
TGTGCCAGCAGTCTCGTTTTGAGCGGCCAAGAGACCCAGTACTTC
>14|TRBJ1-5|-|-|TRBV24-1
CATSDGPSNQPQHF
TGTGCCACCAGTGATGGACCGAGCAATCAGCCCCAGCATTTT
>14|TRBJ2-7|-|few|TRBV20-1
CSAAAGSQNYEQYF
TGCAGTGCGGCCGCCGGGTCACAAAACTACGAGCAGTACTTC
>14|TRBJ2-3|-|many|TRBV7-3
CASSLRGEEDTQYF
TGTGCCAGCAGCTTAAGGGGGGAGGAAGATACGCAGTATTTT
>15|TRBJ2-2|TRBD2|-|TRBV3-1
CATTKARTSAGELFF
TGTGCCACCACCAAGGCTAGGACTAGCGCCGGGGAGCTGTTTTTT
>16|TRBJ2-3|TRBD1|few|TRBV12-3/TRBV12-4
CASSSGTGDGTDTQYF
TGTGCCAGCAGTTCCGGGACAGGGGATGGCACAGATACGCAGTATTTT
>13|TRBJ1-1|-|few|TRBV7-9
CASSLYQGSEAFF
TGTGCCAGCAGCTTATATCAGGGGTCTGAAGCTTTCTTT
>14|TRBJ2-5|TRBD1|-|TRBV5-1
CASSKGDRGETQYF
TGCGCCAGCAGCAAAGGGGACAGGGGAGAGACCCAGTACTTC
>18|TRBJ2-4|-|few|TRBV5-1
CASSLPVLGDQAKNIQYF
TGCGCCAGCAGCTTACCGGTTCTAGGAGATCAAGCCAAAAACATTCAGTACTTC
>14|TRBJ2-5|-|-|TRBV5-1
CASSLDSAQDTQYF
TGCGCCAGCAGCTTGGATAGCGCGCAAGACACCCAGTACTTC
>14|TRBJ2-1|TRBD2|few|TRBV20-1
CSASGAGGYNEQFF
TGCAGTGCTAGTGGTGCGGGGGGCTACAATGAGCAGTTCTTC
>12|TRBJ2-4|-|-|TRBV18
CASSPPEGFQYF
TGTGCCAGCTCACCCCCAGAGGGGTTTCAGTACTTC
>14|TRBJ2-7|-|-|TRBV3-1
CASTQGQGKYEQYF
TGTGCCAGCACTCAGGGGCAGGGTAAATACGAGCAGTACTTC
>15|TRBJ2-7|TRBD2|few|TRBV5-1
CASSSAVAGVREQYF
TGCGCCAGCAGCTCGGCGGTAGCGGGAGTTCGCGAGCAGTACTTC
>17|TRBJ2-2|TRBD1|-|TRBV5-5
CASSRKLGQGIGGELFF
TGTGCCAGCAGCCGAAAACTAGGACAGGGGATCGGCGGGGAGCTGTTTTTT
>13|TRBJ2-5|-|-|TRBV20-1
CSARMGAGETQYF
TGCAGTGCTAGGATGGGGGCAGGGGAGACCCAGTACTTC
>15|TRBJ1-1|-|-|TRBV12-3/TRBV12-4
CASSHLGAFNTEAFF
TGTGCCAGCAGTCACCTAGGGGCATTTAACACTGAAGCTTTCTTT
>15|TRBJ2-7|-|-|TRBV10-3
CAISESGTTPSEQYF
TGTGCCATCAGTGAATCCGGCACTACCCCTAGCGAGCAGTACTTC
>14|TRBJ2-2|-|-|TRBV10-3
CAISGSDLSGELFF
TGTGCCATCAGTGGATCAGACCTGAGCGGGGAGCTGTTTTTT
>13|TRBJ1-1|TRBD1|-|TRBV20-1
CSARQGLTTEAFF
TGCAGTGCCAGACAGGGCTTAACGACTGAAGCTTTCTTT
>14|TRBJ2-3|-|-|TRBV24-1
CATTDETGTDTQYF
TGTGCCACAACTGATGAAACCGGCACAGATACGCAGTATTTT
>15|TRBJ2-5|-|-|TRBV18
CASSPPTPGQETQYF
TGTGCCAGCTCACCACCGACGCCAGGTCAAGAGACCCAGTACTTC
>15|TRBJ2-1|-|few|TRBV10-3
CAITPRAEGGNEQFF
TGTGCCATCACCCCCCGGGCGGAGGGGGGCAATGAGCAGTTCTTC
>13|TRBJ2-4|-|few|TRBV29-1
CSVEGGLGAIQYF
TGCAGCGTCGAGGGAGGGTTGGGGGCCATTCAGTACTTC
>15|TRBJ2-5|-|-|TRBV12-3/TRBV12-4
CASTLFGAPRETQYF
TGTGCCAGCACCCTCTTTGGGGCCCCACGGGAGACCCAGTACTTC
>13|TRBJ2-1|-|-|TRBV12-3/TRBV12-4
CAISLSTLSEQFF
TGTGCCATCAGTTTATCCACCCTCAGTGAGCAGTTCTTC
>14|TRBJ2-7|-|few|TRBV12-3/TRBV12-4
CASSSGAASYEQYF
TGTGCCAGCAGTTCAGGGGCTGCCTCCTACGAGCAGTACTTC
>15|TRBJ2-3|-|-|TRBV6-5
CASSYSRATGDTQYF
TGTGCCAGCAGTTACTCGAGGGCGACCGGAGATACGCAGTATTTT
>15|TRBJ2-2|TRBD2|-|TRBV19
CASRGSGPNTGELFF
TGTGCCAGTAGAGGTAGCGGGCCGAACACCGGGGAGCTGTTTTTT
>16|TRBJ1-3|-|-|TRBV20-1
CSARDDGPRGGNTIYF
TGCAGTGCTAGAGATGATGGCCCACGGGGTGGAAACACCATATATTTT
>15|TRBJ2-7|TRBD2|few|TRBV3-1
CASSQSGRAQYEQYF
TGTGCCAGCAGCCAAAGCGGGAGGGCCCAATACGAGCAGTACTTC
>15|TRBJ2-2|TRBD2|-|TRBV6-1
CATLRLAGGPRELFF
TGTGCCACCCTACGACTAGCGGGGGGGCCCAGGGAGCTGTTTTTT
>17|TRBJ2-7|-|-|TRBV15
CATSRDQGTPLSYEQYF
TGTGCCACCAGCAGAGATCAAGGGACACCCCTCTCCTACGAGCAGTACTTC
>11|TRBJ1-5|-|-|TRBV5-1
CASSPRPPGHF
TGCGCCAGCAGCCCCCGGCCCCCCGGGCATTTT
>16|TRBJ2-1|-|few|TRBV7-3
CASSRRADKPYNEQFF
TGTGCCAGCAGCCGGCGCGCGGATAAACCGTACAATGAGCAGTTCTTC
>16|TRBJ2-1|TRBD1|many|TRBV5-1
CATGQGLRSSYNEQFF
TGCGCCACCGGACAGGGGTTGAGAAGCTCCTACAATGAGCAGTTCTTC
>12|TRBJ1-1|-|few|TRBV2
CASRQTNAEAFF
TGTGCCAGCAGACAGACGAACGCTGAAGCTTTCTTT
>15|TRBJ2-7|TRBD1|-|TRBV7-9
CASSQSDRVAYEQYF
TGTGCCAGCAGCCAGTCGGACAGGGTGGCCTACGAGCAGTACTTC
>15|TRBJ2-3|-|few|TRBV21-1
CASSKGSPFTDTQYF
TGTGCCAGCAGCAAAGGTTCTCCATTCACAGATACGCAGTATTTT
>15|TRBJ1-4|-|once|TRBV20-1
CSARGPGQGGEKLFF
TGCAGTGCTAGGGGCCCTGGGCAGGGCGGCGAAAAACTGTTTTTT
>16|TRBJ2-1|TRBD2|few|TRBV15
CATGAGVTTSYNEQFF
TGTGCCACCGGGGCGGGAGTTACCACCTCCTACAATGAGCAGTTCTTC